A single sample gave rise to the 30 T cell receptor beta chains below, sequenced in a study of T cells after yellow fever vaccination. TCRdb reanalysed the 5' RACE reads using MiXCR and keeps one entry per CDR3 protein. This table holds 300,000 or so distinct CDR3 sequences, 10% to 15% found once. The sequencing here drew on CD4+ T cells sorted from PBMCs, taken 45 days after the yellow fever booster vaccination. Source of these receptors: a young man who received the YFV17D yellow fever vaccine.

The table lists this clonotype with many counts. The chain has TRBV29-1 and TRBJ2-7; TRBD1 might be the D (6 bases). Germline V gene data show CDR1 as SQVTM and CDR2 as ANQGSEA. The CDR3 is 14 amino acids. Trimming cost V 0 bases and J 3 bases, with 12 bases left between them. The CDR3 region has the DNA TGCAGCGTTGAAGACAGGGGAAGGGGCTACGAGCAGTACTTC. Its translation is CSVEDRGRGYEQYF.

This rearrangement joins TRBV7-9 to TRBJ2-7; D possibly matches TRBD1 or TRBD2 (5 bases each). Germline assignment: CDR1 SEHNR and CDR2 FQNEAQ (reference sequence). Trimming shortened V by 5 bases and J by 1 base, and 12 bases separated the two germline ends. The CDR3 loop spans 14 amino acids. As DNA, the CDR3 is TGTGCCAGCAGCATATGGGACCGATCCTACGAGCAGTACTTC. Translation gives CASSIWDRSYEQYF. Variable domain in full (rest from reference TRBV7-9 and TRBJ2-7): DTGVSQNPRHKITKRGQNVTFRCDPISEHNRLYWYRQTLGQGPEFLTYFQNEAQLEKSRLLSDRFSAERPKGSFSTLEIQRTEQGDSAMYLCASSIWDRSYEQYFGPGTRLTVT.

The chain has TRBV7-2 and TRBJ2-1, with D possibly being TRBD1 (5 bases). This CDR3 spans 14 amino acids. V shed 4 bases and J shed 9 bases, with 16 bases lying between them. In germline, CDR1 is SGHTA, CDR2 FQGNSA. DNA for the CDR3: TGTGCCAGCAGCTCAGCTAGGGGTTGGAGTGAGCAGTTCTTC. Translation: CASSSARGWSEQFF.

J is TRBJ1-2 and V is TRBV12-3 or TRBV12-4; D uncertain. The V end was cut by 3 bases, the J end by 4 bases, with 3 bases between. CDR3 size: 11 residues. The CDR3 region has the DNA TGTGCCAGCAGTTTGCTCTATGGCTACACCTTC. It yields the protein CASSLLYGYTF.

This clonotype was counted only a few times. V usage is TRBV11-2 and J usage is TRBJ2-7; 7 nucleotides match TRBD2. Trimming took 3 bases from V and 4 from J; bases not matched to a gene: 3. In germline, CDR1 is SGHAT, CDR2 FQNNGV. The CDR3 spans 13 residues. The CDR3 DNA follows: TGTGCCAGCAGCTTTACTAGCGATTACGAGCAGTACTTC. As protein: CASSFTSDYEQYF.

The chain combines TRBV21-1 with TRBJ1-2. TRBV21-1 is assigned pseudogene status. The CDR3 contains 13 residues. The CDR3 sequence: CASKPRRNYGYTF. CDR3 nucleotides: TGTGCCAGCAAACCAAGAAGAAACTATGGCTACACCTTC.

J is TRBJ1-1 and V is TRBV4-2; D remains ambiguous. The CDR3 totals 15 residues. CDR1 and CDR2 (germline): LGHNA, YNFKEQ. Trimming removed 6 bases at V and 1 base at J, with 15 bases between. The CDR3 region is CASSYRTTGNTEAFF. CDR3 nucleotide sequence: TGTGCCAGCAGTTACCGAACGACTGGGAACACTGAAGCTTTCTTT.

J is TRBJ2-7 and V is TRBV2; a weak D match, TRBD2 (5 bases). Trimming removed 5 bases from V and 0 bases from J, with 17 bases in between. There are 16 residues in the CDR3. Germline loops: CDR1 SNHLY, CDR2 FYNNEI. The CDR3 region is CASSSPGGGSSYEQYF. In DNA, the CDR3 is TGTGCCAGCAGTTCACCGGGCGGTGGGAGCTCCTACGAGCAGTACTTC.

This clonotype was detected once. The chain uses TRBV12-3 or TRBV12-4 and TRBJ2-2; TRBD2 matches 7 bases. Trimming took 8 bases from V and 4 from J; bases not matched to a gene: 4. CDR3 length equals 13 residues. The DNA for the CDR3 is TGTGCCAGCCGAGCGGGATCCACCGGGGAGCTGTTTTTT. This sequence encodes CASRAGSTGELFF.

CDR3 sequence: CSANEVLQIGAEQYF. CDR3 DNA sequence: TGCAGTGCTAACGAGGTGCTCCAGATTGGGGCCGAGCAGTACTTC. The chain joins TRBV20-1 to TRBJ2-7, with a tentative D call TRBD1 (5 bases). The CDR3 length is 15 residues. Germline CDR1 is DFQATT and CDR2 is SNEGSKA (reference sequence). Trimming took 4 bases from V and 6 from J, leaving 22 bases between them.

The gene calls are TRBV20-1 and TRBJ2-1; 7 bases match TRBD2. V was clipped by 1 base and J by 8 bases; unmatched bases: 8. CDR1 and CDR2 from the germline V gene are DFQATT and SNEGSKA (reference sequence). CDR3 length: 14 amino acids. Here the CDR3 DNA reads TGCAGTGCTAGAGCCAGCGGGATGGTCGATGAGCAGTTCTTC. It encodes CSARASGMVDEQFF.

This clonotype was seen more than once but under ten times. V gene TRBV29-1 combines with J gene TRBJ2-7; 9 bases line up with TRBD1. The CDR3 length is 12 residues. In germline, CDR1 is SQVTM, CDR2 ANQGSEA. J was trimmed by 5 bases and V by 7 bases; bases with no gene match: 6. CDR3 DNA: TGCAGCGCAGGGACAGGGTACAACGAGCAGTACTTC. Its translation: CSAGTGYNEQYF.

This clonotype has a handful of counts. The chain combines TRBV20-1 with TRBJ1-2; D is perhaps TRBD1 (5 bases). V was shortened by 4 bases and J by 6 bases, with 18 bases between the two germline ends. Germline V CDR1 and CDR2: DFQATT, SNEGSKA (reference sequence). The CDR3 is 14 amino acids. The CDR3 DNA is TGCAGTGCTATCTCGTGGGACTCCTTGGATGGCTACACCTTC. Residues: CSAISWDSLDGYTF.

A few counts support this clonotype. V gene TRBV5-1 combines with J gene TRBJ2-1; D possibly uses TRBD1 or TRBD2 (5 bases each). This CDR3 region has 15 residues. Germline V gives CDR1 SGHRS, CDR2 YFSETQ. V was clipped by 0 bases and J by 5 bases, with 12 bases between them. Here the CDR3 DNA reads TGCGCCAGCAGCTTGGCCCCGGGACCCAACAATGAGCAGTTCTTC. Amino acid sequence: CASSLAPGPNNEQFF. Together with reference TRBV5-1 and TRBJ2-1, the CDR3 gives the full variable domain: KAGVTQTPRYLIKTRGQQVTLSCSPISGHRSVSWYQQTPGQGLQFLFEYFSETQRNKGNFPGRFSGRQFSNSRSEMNVSTLELGDSALYLCASSLAPGPNNEQFFGPGTRLTVL.

CDR3 sequence reads: CASSLWGQLSGNTIYF. CDR3 DNA: TGTGCCAGCAGCTTATGGGGACAGCTCTCTGGAAACACCATATATTTT. V gene TRBV7-8 combines with J gene TRBJ1-3, with 7 bases identical to TRBD1. Unmatched junction bases numbered 4, after V lost 2 bases and J lost 0 bases. The length of the CDR3 is 16 residues. Germline CDR1 reads SGHVS; CDR2 reads FQNEAQ.

This clonotype was seen more than once but under ten times. This chain's CDR3 is CSVDTGTDYEQYF. CDR3 nucleotide sequence: TGCAGCGTTGACACAGGGACCGACTACGAGCAGTACTTC. J is TRBJ2-7 and V is TRBV29-1; maybe TRBD1 (6 bases). Germline lookup yields CDR1 SQVTM and CDR2 ANQGSEA. With 3 bases removed from V and 3 bases from J, the gap between germline ends came to 12 bases. The CDR3 has 13 residues.

The rearrangement uses TRBV12-3 or TRBV12-4 and TRBJ2-7; the D gene is possibly TRBD2 (6 bases). V lost 10 bases and J lost 6, with 22 bases in between. The CDR3 length is 14 residues. The CDR3 region is CATTPGLSPSEQYF. Here the CDR3 DNA reads TGTGCCACCACGCCGGGACTTAGCCCTAGCGAGCAGTACTTC.

The V call is TRBV5-1, the J call TRBJ2-7; 8 bases are shared with TRBD2. Unmatched junction bases numbered 6, after V lost 4 bases and J lost 3 bases. This CDR3 spans 14 amino acids. Per the germline V gene, CDR1 is SGHRS and CDR2 is YFSETQ. CDR3 protein: CASSPRGEVYEQYF. The CDR3, as DNA: TGCGCCAGCAGCCCGCGGGGGGAGGTCTACGAGCAGTACTTC. The entire variable domain, with the rest obtained from reference TRBV5-1 and TRBJ2-7, is as follows: KAGVTQTPRYLIKTRGQQVTLSCSPISGHRSVSWYQQTPGQGLQFLFEYFSETQRNKGNFPGRFSGRQFSNSRSEMNVSTLELGDSALYLCASSPRGEVYEQYFGPGTRLTVT.

The chain has TRBV6-4 and TRBJ2-4; possibly TRBD1 for D (6 bases). The V gene lost 11 bases and the J gene lost 0 bases, with 14 bases spanning the gap. Germline lookup yields CDR1 MRHNA and CDR2 SNTAGT. The CDR3 is made up of 14 amino acids. For the CDR3, the DNA is TGTGCCCGACCAGGGGATGTAGCCAAAAACATTCAGTACTTC. This gives the protein CARPGDVAKNIQYF.

This clonotype occurred a few times. CDR3 nucleotide sequence: TGTGCCAGCGGCGCCGGGGAGCTGTTTTTT. Its translation: CASGAGELFF. This chain connects TRBV7-8 to TRBJ2-2; D gene uncertain. V was shortened by 8 bases and J by 6 bases, with 4 bases between the two germline ends. This CDR3 region has 10 residues. The germline V gene encodes CDR1 SGHVS and CDR2 FQNEAQ. Full variable domain (outside the CDR3, taken from reference TRBV7-8 and TRBJ2-2): GAGVSQSPRYKVAKRGQDVALRCDPISGHVSLFWYQQALGQGPEFLTYFQNEAQLDKSGLPSDRFFAERPEGSVSTLKIQRTQQEDSAVYLCASGAGELFFGEGSRLTVL.

This clonotype was detected ten times or more. The chain couples TRBV6-2 or TRBV6-3 to TRBJ1-5, with 7 bases lining up with TRBD1. The germline gives CDR1 MNHEY, CDR2 SVGEGT. The CDR3 is 14 amino acids. The trim removed 7 bases at V and 3 bases at J, leaving 6 bases unmatched. The CDR3 loop is CASTWDRPNQPQHF. The CDR3 region has the DNA TGTGCCAGCACTTGGGACAGACCCAATCAGCCCCAGCATTTT.

This clonotype has a handful of counts. This chain joins TRBV20-1 and TRBJ2-1; the match to TRBD2 covers 10 bases. This CDR3 has 15 residues. The V gene's germline CDR1 is DFQATT and CDR2 SNEGSKA (reference sequence). The junction had 8 bases not matched to a gene; V was cut back by 2 bases and J by 7 bases. Written as DNA, the CDR3 is TGCAGTGCTAGACGAGCGGGAGGGCCGGGGAATGAGCAGTTCTTC. Translating gives CSARRAGGPGNEQFF.

The sample holds a few counts of this clonotype. CDR3 amino acids: CSAGGGAGGEKLFF. The CDR3 coding sequence is TGCAGTGCTGGAGGGGGGGCGGGAGGTGAAAAACTGTTTTTT. The genes are TRBV20-1 and TRBJ1-4, with D possibly matching TRBD1 (6 bases). This CDR3 contains 14 residues. V gave up 5 bases and J gave up 7 bases, with 17 bases separating them. CDR1 is DFQATT and CDR2 is SNEGSKA in the germline V gene (reference sequence).

This chain joins TRBV5-1 and TRBJ2-2; 10 nucleotides line up with TRBD1. V trimming: 3 bases; J trimming: 7 bases; junction bases outside the gene matches: 6. Germline V CDR1 and CDR2: SGHRS, YFSETQ. CDR3 length equals 15 residues. CDR3: CASSSGTGAVGELFF. CDR3 coding DNA: TGCGCCAGCAGCTCCGGGACAGGGGCGGTCGGGGAGCTGTTTTTT.

The CDR3 spells CASTASGTGHFTDTQYF. The DNA of the CDR3 is TGTGCCTCCACGGCTAGCGGGACAGGCCATTTCACAGATACGCAGTATTTT. J is TRBJ2-3 and V is TRBV30; possible D gene TRBD2, 9 bases. This CDR3 region has 17 residues. V shed 7 bases and J shed 2 bases, with 25 bases lying between them. Germline CDR1 reads GTSNPN; CDR2 reads SVGIG (reference sequence).

The table lists this clonotype with many counts. The rearrangement uses TRBV12-3 or TRBV12-4 and TRBJ1-1; 8 bases are shared with TRBD1. This CDR3 is built from 15 residues. The junction had 8 bases not matched to a gene; V was cut back by 7 bases and J by 1 base. CDR3 loop: CASTQITGGNTEAFF. The CDR3 nucleotides are TGTGCCAGCACCCAAATTACAGGGGGGAACACTGAAGCTTTCTTT.

This clonotype was detected only a few times. CDR3 DNA sequence: TGTGCCAGCAGCTTCCAGCACAACCATGAGCAGTTCTTC. Translating gives CASSFQHNHEQFF. The gene calls are TRBV5-5 and TRBJ2-1; D ambiguous. The V gene lost 2 bases and the J gene lost 8 bases, with 11 bases spanning the gap. This CDR3 has 13 residues. CDR1 and CDR2 (germline): SGHKS, YYEKEE (reference sequence).

This clonotype was found many times. The chain uses TRBV12-3 or TRBV12-4 and TRBJ1-1; 7 bases are shared with TRBD1. J lost 0 bases, V lost 6 bases, and 4 bases had no gene match. The CDR3 totals 14 residues. The CDR3 reads CASSRDSMNTEAFF. DNA of the CDR3: TGTGCCAGCAGCCGGGACAGTATGAACACTGAAGCTTTCTTT.

This clonotype was counted a few times. The chain uses TRBV27 and TRBJ1-5, with 8 nucleotides matching TRBD1. CDR3 length: 17 residues. V was clipped by 3 bases and J by 0 bases; unmatched bases: 7. CDR1 and CDR2 from the germline V gene are MNHEY and SMNVEV (reference sequence). The CDR3 loop reads CASSFGARGRSNQPQHF. The DNA of the CDR3 is TGTGCCAGCAGTTTCGGCGCCAGGGGGCGTAGCAATCAGCCCCAGCATTTT.

This clonotype was observed a handful of times. The chain employs TRBV5-1 and TRBJ2-3; 11 bases line up with TRBD2. This CDR3 is 17 amino acids long. V lost 4 bases and J lost 0; bases outside the gene matches: 7. Germline CDR1 reads SGHRS; CDR2 reads YFSETQ. The DNA of the CDR3 is TGCGCCAGCAGCCGGGGACTAGCGGAAACTAGCACAGATACGCAGTATTTT. Translation gives CASSRGLAETSTDTQYF.